This TCR beta chain was documented in a study of T cell responses to AZD1222 COVID-19 vaccine. Across the whole study: Samples with a second dose at about 4 or about 12 weeks were pooled together. Points from the study as a whole: White British people made up most donors, females outnumbered males, and clonal diversity was possibly underestimated. There were vaccine-associated CD4 TCRs across spike, dominant at 160-218 and 743-854.

This clone was observed a single time. Its target is unknown. Germline V gene data show CDR1 as GTSNPN and CDR2 as SVGIG (reference sequence). The CDR3 totals 13 residues. The junction had 5 bases not matched to a gene; V was cut back by 4 bases and J by 9 bases. Sequenced by immunoSEQ multiplex PCR; TCRdb stores in-frame clones only, minus some. The table includes some 130,000 clones, 70% to 90% detected once. V and J are TRBV30 and TRBJ2-1, with 11 bases matching TRBD2. This TCR was recovered from an adult in good health. Material: peripheral blood, obtained on day 0 of AZD1222 vaccination. The CDR3 loop reads CAWISGRATEQFF. The CDR3 nucleotides are TGTGCCTGGATTAGCGGGAGGGCCACTGAGCAGTTCTTC.